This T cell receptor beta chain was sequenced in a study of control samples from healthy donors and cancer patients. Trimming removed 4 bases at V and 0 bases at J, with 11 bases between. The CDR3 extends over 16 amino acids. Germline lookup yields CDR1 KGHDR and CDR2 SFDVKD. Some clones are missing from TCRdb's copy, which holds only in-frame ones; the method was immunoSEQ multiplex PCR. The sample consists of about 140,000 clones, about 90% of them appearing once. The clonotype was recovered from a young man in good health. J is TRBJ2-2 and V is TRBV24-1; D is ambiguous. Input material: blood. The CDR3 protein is CATSETRNANTGELFF. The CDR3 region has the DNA TGTGCCACCAGTGAAACCCGGAACGCGAACACCGGGGAGCTGTTTTTT.